This is a list of T cell receptor beta chains from one sample in a study of regulatory T cells in long-lasting Graves disease. From the multiplex PCR reads, TCRdb called clonotypes with MiXCR, one entry per CDR3 protein. Seen here are hundreds of thousands of distinct CDR3 sequences, 15% observed once, and the top ten hold 7.8%. These data were likewise used in another study, on T cells in Graves' hyperthyroidism and ophthalmopathy.

Sequenced here: peripheral blood mononuclear cells (PBMCs), sampled at new diagnosis, from a patient treated with antithyroid drugs. The receptors here all came from a woman aged 40 to 50 with Graves disease. Both conserved end residues are part of each CDR3. The D gene is left open where the match is weak. The size of a clone is reported for some rows only, either as once, few or many, or as a class for expanded clones.

d_gene: .
j_gene: TRBJ2-3
abundance: .
v_gene: TRBV20-1
CDR3nt: .
CDR3aa: CSAGVGGGTDTRYF

d_gene: TRBD2
j_gene: TRBJ2-1
abundance: few
v_gene: TRBV3-1
CDR3nt: TGTGCCTGCGCTAGCGGTTACAATGAGCAGCTCTTC
CDR3aa: CACASGYNEQLF

d_gene: TRBD1
j_gene: TRBJ1-2
abundance: .
v_gene: TRBV4-2
CDR3nt: TGTGCCAGCAGCGGGCGGAGGGACAGGGGCCGGAGTTTCTATGGCTACACCTTC
CDR3aa: CASSGRRDRGRSFYGYTF

d_gene: .
j_gene: TRBJ2-5
abundance: many
v_gene: TRBV5-1
CDR3nt: TGCGCCAGCAGCTTGGCCTCCCCCGGATTAGGAGAGACCCAGTACTTC
CDR3aa: CASSLASPGLGETQYF

d_gene: .
j_gene: TRBJ1-2
abundance: .
v_gene: TRBV15
CDR3nt: TGTGCCACCAGCAGAGATGGAGTCTATGGCTACACCTTC
CDR3aa: CATSRDGVYGYTF

d_gene: .
j_gene: TRBJ1-4
abundance: few
v_gene: TRBV28
CDR3nt: TGTGCCAGCACCCGTGAGCCGTTTGCTGAAAAACTGTTTTTT
CDR3aa: CASTREPFAEKLFF

d_gene: .
j_gene: TRBJ2-5
abundance: many
v_gene: TRBV7-2
CDR3nt: TGTGCCAGCAGCTTAGGCTGGAGCGTCGCCTTCGGAAGGACCCAGTACTTC
CDR3aa: CASSLGWSVAFGRTQYF

d_gene: TRBD1
j_gene: TRBJ2-7
abundance: many
v_gene: TRBV3-1
CDR3nt: TGTGCCAGCAGCCGAGGACAGGGGGCATCCTACGAGCAGTACTTC
CDR3aa: CASSRGQGASYEQYF

d_gene: .
j_gene: TRBJ1-4
abundance: many
v_gene: TRBV12-3/TRBV12-4
CDR3nt: TGTGCCAGCAGTTTTCGGGACACCGGAGGGTGGCTGTTTTTT
CDR3aa: CASSFRDTGGWLFF

d_gene: TRBD1
j_gene: TRBJ2-7
abundance: many
v_gene: TRBV7-9
CDR3nt: TGTGCCAGTACGCGGGGACAGGGCTCCTACGAGCAGTACTTC
CDR3aa: CASTRGQGSYEQYF

d_gene: TRBD2
j_gene: TRBJ2-7
abundance: many
v_gene: TRBV6-2/TRBV6-3
CDR3nt: TGTGCCAGCAGCCCTAGCGGGAGTCGATCCTACGAGCAGTACTTC
CDR3aa: CASSPSGSRSYEQYF

d_gene: TRBD2
j_gene: TRBJ2-4
abundance: many
v_gene: TRBV25-1
CDR3nt: TGTGCCAGCAGTGAGGGACTAGCGGGAGAGGGTCCCAAAAACATTCAGTACTTC
CDR3aa: CASSEGLAGEGPKNIQYF

d_gene: .
j_gene: TRBJ2-3
abundance: many
v_gene: TRBV5-1
CDR3nt: TGCGCCAGCAGCCAGGAGGGGTTGGCCGCCGATACGCAGTATTTT
CDR3aa: CASSQEGLAADTQYF

d_gene: TRBD1
j_gene: TRBJ2-7
abundance: many
v_gene: TRBV10-3
CDR3nt: TGTGCCATCAGGTTAGGACAGGGGACCTACGAGCAGTACTTC
CDR3aa: CAIRLGQGTYEQYF

d_gene: .
j_gene: TRBJ2-3
abundance: .
v_gene: TRBV11-2
CDR3nt: TGTGCCAGCAGCCAAGCCGGGATTTCAGATACGCAGTATTTT
CDR3aa: CASSQAGISDTQYF

d_gene: TRBD2
j_gene: TRBJ2-3
abundance: .
v_gene: TRBV7-9
CDR3nt: TGTGCCAGCAGCCCGCGGACTAGCGGGATGGGAGATACGCAGTATTTT
CDR3aa: CASSPRTSGMGDTQYF

d_gene: TRBD1
j_gene: TRBJ2-3
abundance: many
v_gene: TRBV2
CDR3nt: TGTGCCAGCGACCTGGGACAGTTTAGCACAGATACGCAGTATTTT
CDR3aa: CASDLGQFSTDTQYF

d_gene: .
j_gene: TRBJ1-5
abundance: many
v_gene: TRBV2
CDR3nt: TGTGCCAGCAGTGAGGGGCGGGTCAATCAGCCCCAGCATTTT
CDR3aa: CASSEGRVNQPQHF